This is a list of T cell receptor beta chains from one sample in a study of T cells in narcolepsy. TCRdb keeps only in-frame clones here, not all; method: immunoSEQ multiplex PCR. Of some 35,000 clones in the sample, around 86% were seen once. Material for sequencing was CD45RA- memory CD4+ T cells from PBMCs. These receptors were collected from a human donor with narcolepsy. CDR3s leave out the opening cysteine and the closing phenylalanine or tryptophan. The order of the fields is D gene, V gene, J gene, CDR3 protein. The D gene is left open where the match is weak.

d_call: -
v_call: TRBV11-2
j_call: TRBJ2-3
cdr3_aa: ASSLGLTLDTQY

d_call: -
v_call: TRBV14
j_call: TRBJ2-7
cdr3_aa: ASSLAPSSYEQY

d_call: -
v_call: TRBV21-1
j_call: TRBJ1-4
cdr3_aa: ASSLIPDEKLF

d_call: -
v_call: TRBV2
j_call: TRBJ2-7
cdr3_aa: ASSEGVTDNPYEQY

d_call: -
v_call: TRBV30
j_call: TRBJ1-1
cdr3_aa: AWSSAGGGGAF

d_call: -
v_call: TRBV5-1
j_call: TRBJ2-2
cdr3_aa: ASKGTVNTGELF

d_call: -
v_call: TRBV21-1
j_call: TRBJ2-7
cdr3_aa: ASSKGAGEQY

d_call: -
v_call: TRBV7-3
j_call: TRBJ2-2
cdr3_aa: ASSLILTGELF

d_call: TRBD1
v_call: TRBV11-3
j_call: TRBJ2-2
cdr3_aa: ASCLERWDRKGPGELF

d_call: -
v_call: TRBV9
j_call: TRBJ1-2
cdr3_aa: ASSVGVLAGYGYT

d_call: -
v_call: TRBV28
j_call: TRBJ1-1
cdr3_aa: ASRDPQRGRRAEAF

d_call: TRBD1
v_call: TRBV19
j_call: TRBJ1-5
cdr3_aa: ASSIIGQGFQPQH

d_call: TRBD2
v_call: TRBV5-1
j_call: TRBJ2-4
cdr3_aa: ATPTSAALENIQY

d_call: -
v_call: TRBV21-1
j_call: TRBJ1-5
cdr3_aa: ASSKEWPGGNQPQH

d_call: TRBD1
v_call: TRBV7-2
j_call: TRBJ2-7
cdr3_aa: ASSLRVDRGDHEQY

d_call: TRBD2
v_call: TRBV11-3
j_call: TRBJ2-1
cdr3_aa: ASSPVGGDPNEQF

d_call: -
v_call: TRBV15
j_call: TRBJ1-2
cdr3_aa: ATSRDTYYGYT

d_call: -
v_call: TRBV5-8
j_call: TRBJ1-5
cdr3_aa: ASSLHLGQMQQPQH

d_call: TRBD2
v_call: TRBV29-1
j_call: TRBJ2-1
cdr3_aa: SVEEGGRGFFEQF

d_call: -
v_call: TRBV10-3
j_call: TRBJ1-2
cdr3_aa: AISAENYGYT

d_call: TRBD2
v_call: TRBV5-1
j_call: TRBJ2-3
cdr3_aa: ASGRDTDTQY

d_call: -
v_call: TRBV4-3
j_call: TRBJ2-3
cdr3_aa: ASSQTPSTDTQY

d_call: TRBD1
v_call: TRBV30
j_call: TRBJ2-5
cdr3_aa: AWGQGGWETQY

d_call: TRBD1
v_call: TRBV6-5
j_call: TRBJ2-7
cdr3_aa: ASSPGTGGANEQY

d_call: -
v_call: TRBV15
j_call: TRBJ1-5
cdr3_aa: ATSTREALSNQPQH

d_call: TRBD1
v_call: TRBV5-4
j_call: TRBJ1-1
cdr3_aa: ASSFQDRLNTEAF

d_call: TRBD1
v_call: TRBV18
j_call: TRBJ2-7
cdr3_aa: ASSPGGPSYEQY

d_call: -
v_call: TRBV10-3
j_call: TRBJ2-3
cdr3_aa: AISSLEPLRADTQY

d_call: -
v_call: TRBV28
j_call: TRBJ1-5
cdr3_aa: ASSLGGRNQPQH

d_call: -
v_call: TRBV2
j_call: TRBJ1-3
cdr3_aa: ASSGGYGNTIY

d_call: -
v_call: TRBV7-2
j_call: TRBJ2-7
cdr3_aa: ASSLAGGQIYEQY

d_call: TRBD2
v_call: TRBV30
j_call: TRBJ2-5
cdr3_aa: ASRASRGVQETQY

d_call: TRBD2
v_call: TRBV11-2
j_call: TRBJ2-6
cdr3_aa: ASSPLAGASSGANVLT

d_call: -
v_call: TRBV5-1
j_call: TRBJ1-6
cdr3_aa: ASSLDRRFSDSPLH

d_call: -
v_call: TRBV6-5
j_call: TRBJ2-7
cdr3_aa: ASSERDTAYEQY

d_call: -
v_call: TRBV2
j_call: TRBJ1-1
cdr3_aa: ASRSSGLNTEAF

d_call: TRBD2
v_call: TRBV5-1
j_call: TRBJ2-2
cdr3_aa: ASSPRGLAGTNTGELF

d_call: TRBD1
v_call: TRBV6-4
j_call: TRBJ1-1
cdr3_aa: ASSVEGQGLTPAF

d_call: TRBD2
v_call: TRBV6-5
j_call: TRBJ2-2
cdr3_aa: ASNRLATNTGELF

d_call: -
v_call: TRBV5-4
j_call: TRBJ2-2
cdr3_aa: ASSANAGWNTGELF

d_call: -
v_call: TRBV11-2
j_call: TRBJ2-3
cdr3_aa: ASSSLGDTQY

d_call: TRBD1
v_call: TRBV19
j_call: TRBJ2-1
cdr3_aa: ATKKQGANNEQF

d_call: -
v_call: TRBV4-1
j_call: TRBJ1-3
cdr3_aa: ASSQAGVRNTIY

d_call: -
v_call: TRBV11-2
j_call: TRBJ2-7
cdr3_aa: ASSPALNSYEQY

d_call: -
v_call: TRBV21-1
j_call: TRBJ1-5
cdr3_aa: ASSNNDTSGQPQH

d_call: -
v_call: TRBV7-9
j_call: TRBJ1-2
cdr3_aa: ASSFIDRGYT

d_call: -
v_call: TRBV7-9
j_call: TRBJ1-4
cdr3_aa: ASGQTNEKLF

d_call: -
v_call: TRBV28
j_call: TRBJ1-2
cdr3_aa: ASSLRADYGYT

d_call: TRBD1
v_call: TRBV19
j_call: TRBJ1-1
cdr3_aa: ASSIRQGREAF

d_call: TRBD1
v_call: TRBV27
j_call: TRBJ1-5
cdr3_aa: ASSSGTGLQPQH

d_call: TRBD1
v_call: TRBV5-1
j_call: TRBJ2-3
cdr3_aa: ASSSGQGTDTQY

d_call: -
v_call: TRBV6-1
j_call: TRBJ2-7
cdr3_aa: ASSSRVYEQY